These T cell receptor beta chains were read from a single sample in a study of T-cell reconstitution after alpha-beta-depleted transplantation in children. From the PCR reads, TCRdb called clonotypes with MiXCR, one entry per CDR3 protein. The table includes about 500,000 distinct CDR3 sequences, around a third detected once. The material was PBMCs from the stem cell graft donor, obtained from the stem cell graft. Receptor source: a human donor who donated a stem cell graft to a child with aplastic anemia. Each CDR3 is given with its conserved first and last residue. The D gene is left open where the match is weak. Size values are once, few and many counts, or a class for expanded clones, and some rows have none.

j_call	clone_size	d_call	v_call	cdr3_nt	cdr3_aa
TRBJ2-1	.	TRBD1	TRBV12-3/TRBV12-4	TGTGCCAGCAGTCCGCGACAGGGGTTCCCAAAGCAGTTCTTC	CASSPRQGFPKQFF
TRBJ2-3	.	.	TRBV5-1	TGCGCCAGCAGCGGGGGGGCTAGCGGAACCACAGATACGCAGTATTTT	CASSGGASGTTDTQYF
TRBJ2-1	.	TRBD2	TRBV20-1	TGCAGTGCCGCCCCTCCAAGCGGGAGTTCCCACAATGAGCAGTTCTTC	CSAAPPSGSSHNEQFF
TRBJ2-1	few	TRBD1	TRBV9	TGTGCCAGCAGCGTAGGACAGGGTACCACCTCCTCCTACAATGAGCAGTTCTTC	CASSVGQGTTSSYNEQFF
TRBJ2-1	few	.	TRBV6-2/TRBV6-3	TGTGCCAGCAGTTCGAGCACCTACAATGAGCAGTTCTTC	CASSSSTYNEQFF
TRBJ2-1	.	TRBD2	TRBV7-8	TGTGCCAGCAGCTTAGTTGGGACTAGCGGGAGAAATGAGCAGTTCTTC	CASSLVGTSGRNEQFF
TRBJ1-5	.	.	TRBV6-1	TGTGCCAGCAAGAGGATAACCGGGACACCTAATCAGCCCCAGCATTTT	CASKRITGTPNQPQHF
TRBJ2-3	few	TRBD2	TRBV20-1	TGCAGTTCCCTACTGACTAGCGGGAGGCCCCATAGCACAGATACGCAGTATTTT	CSSLLTSGRPHSTDTQYF
TRBJ2-3	few	TRBD2	TRBV25-1	TGTGCCAGCAGTGGACTAGCGACCGATACGCAGTATTTT	CASSGLATDTQYF
TRBJ2-3	few	TRBD1	TRBV7-2	TGTGCCAGCAGCTTAGGCCGGACAGGGGGCACAGATACGCAGTATTTT	CASSLGRTGGTDTQYF
TRBJ1-5	.	.	TRBV18	TGTGCCAGCTCACGAAGGGCGCCAGATTTTAGCAATCAGCCCCAGCATTTT	CASSRRAPDFSNQPQHF
TRBJ2-3	few	.	TRBV20-1	TGCAGTGCTAGGATTATGAGGGCCGGGAACGCAGATACGCAGTATTTT	CSARIMRAGNADTQYF
TRBJ2-6	few	TRBD1	TRBV9	TGTGCCAGCTCCCGGACAGGGAGCTCTGGGGCCAACGTCCTGACTTTC	CASSRTGSSGANVLTF
TRBJ2-7	.	.	TRBV5-1	TGCGCCAGCAGCCCCGACAGCGAACCCTACGAGCAGTACTTC	CASSPDSEPYEQYF
TRBJ2-7	.	TRBD2	TRBV5-1	TGCGCCAGCAGCGATTTCGGACTAGCGGGAGGAGAGCAGTACTTC	CASSDFGLAGGEQYF
TRBJ1-2	.	.	TRBV2	TGTGCCAGCAGTGATACAGGCCTCTATGGCTACACCTTC	CASSDTGLYGYTF
TRBJ1-5	.	.	TRBV28	TGTGCCACCGCGCCCGGTGGCGTTAGTCAGCCCCAGCATTTT	CATAPGGVSQPQHF
TRBJ2-5	.	.	TRBV6-1	TGTGCCAGCAGTGAACCGGGACAATACGTGACCCAGTACTTC	CASSEPGQYVTQYF
TRBJ2-5	.	.	TRBV20-1	TGCAGTGCCCTCTTCCGAGGGGGAGAGACCCAGTACTTC	CSALFRGGETQYF
TRBJ2-7	.	.	TRBV12-3/TRBV12-4	TGTGCCAGCAACTTGGCGGGATATCTCTACGAGCAGTACTTC	CASNLAGYLYEQYF
TRBJ1-5	.	TRBD1	TRBV20-1	TGCAGTGCTAGAGACGTCTACGGACAGGGAGGGCAGCCCCAGCATTTT	CSARDVYGQGGQPQHF
TRBJ2-3	.	.	TRBV19	TGTGCCAGTAGTATATTAGGTCGGCGCACAGATACGCAGTATTTT	CASSILGRRTDTQYF
TRBJ2-1	.	TRBD2	TRBV12-3/TRBV12-4	TGTGCCAGCGGTAGCGGGGCGGAATTATCAGGCGAGCAGTTCTTC	CASGSGAELSGEQFF
TRBJ2-1	few	.	TRBV6-2/TRBV6-3	TGTGCCAGCAGTTACGGAGTTAATGAGCAGTTCTTC	CASSYGVNEQFF
TRBJ1-2	.	.	TRBV27	TGTGCCAGCAGTAGCACCGGGACGGAGAGAGCTAACTATGGCTACACCTTC	CASSSTGTERANYGYTF
TRBJ2-4	.	.	TRBV12-3/TRBV12-4	TGTGCCAGCAGTCCAAGCTCAGGGGCAAACATTCAGTACTTC	CASSPSSGANIQYF
TRBJ2-7	few	.	TRBV27	TGTGCCAGCAGTTTAAGTCGGACAGTGGGATCCTACGAGCAGTACTTC	CASSLSRTVGSYEQYF
TRBJ2-7	.	.	TRBV29-1	TGCAGCGTGGCTACCTACGAGCAGTACTTC	CSVATYEQYF
TRBJ2-3	.	TRBD2	TRBV27	TGTGCCAGCAGTTTTCAACTAGCGGGAGGGCCGGGCACAGATACGCAGTATTTT	CASSFQLAGGPGTDTQYF
TRBJ1-2	few	TRBD1	TRBV30	TGTGCCTGGAGCGCCGGGACAGGGCTCCTGAACTATGGCTACACCTTC	CAWSAGTGLLNYGYTF
TRBJ2-3	few	.	TRBV7-6	TGTGCCAGCAGCCGAACAGGGCAGGGGACAGATACGCAGTATTTT	CASSRTGQGTDTQYF
TRBJ1-4	few	TRBD1	TRBV5-1	TGCGCCAGCAGCTCAGGACAGGGCAATAATGAAAAACTGTTTTTT	CASSSGQGNNEKLFF
TRBJ2-6	.	.	TRBV20-1	TGCAGTGCTAAGGGGGGGACAGACGTTCCCTCTGGGGCCAACGTCCTGACTTTC	CSAKGGTDVPSGANVLTF
TRBJ2-7	few	TRBD2	TRBV20-1	TGCAGTGCTAATAGCGGGAGTTTCATCCACGAGCAGTACTTC	CSANSGSFIHEQYF
TRBJ2-1	few	.	TRBV4-3	TGCGCCAGCAGCCAATCATGGGCAGAGCTCACGTCCTACAATGAGCAGTTCTTC	CASSQSWAELTSYNEQFF
TRBJ2-5	few	TRBD1	TRBV7-8	TGTGCCAGCAGCATGGACAGGCAAGAGACCCAGTACTTC	CASSMDRQETQYF
TRBJ2-7	few	TRBD1	TRBV12-3/TRBV12-4	TGTGCCAGCAGTAGGGGCTGGGACAGCTCCTACGAGCAGTACTTC	CASSRGWDSSYEQYF
TRBJ2-1	.	TRBD2	TRBV6-2/TRBV6-3	TGTGCCAGCCTCGCTAGCGGGAGGAACAATGAGCAGTTCTTC	CASLASGRNNEQFF
TRBJ2-2	.	TRBD1	TRBV29-1	TGCAGCACCCGCCGGACAGGGGGCAAGGGGGAGCTGTTTTTT	CSTRRTGGKGELFF
TRBJ1-2	few	TRBD1	TRBV6-1	TGTGCCAGCAGTCGAAGGACCGGGACAGGAACTAACTATGGCTACACCTTC	CASSRRTGTGTNYGYTF
TRBJ1-1	.	.	TRBV7-3	TGTGCCAGCAGCTTAAGTGCACAGGGAGGAGACACTGAAGCTTTCTTT	CASSLSAQGGDTEAFF
TRBJ1-2	.	.	TRBV20-1	TGCAGTGCTAACCGCGGGAGCGACTATGGCTACACCTTC	CSANRGSDYGYTF
TRBJ2-5	once	.	TRBV12-3/TRBV12-4	TGTGCCAGCAGGAGGGCGGAGACCCAGTACTTC	CASRRAETQYF
TRBJ2-3	.	.	TRBV6-5	TGTGCCAGCAGCTCTAGCTTTACGCAGTATTTT	CASSSSFTQYF
TRBJ1-1	.	TRBD1	TRBV5-1	TGCGCCAGCAGCATTCGACAGGGGTCGGGGGCTGAAGCTTTCTTT	CASSIRQGSGAEAFF
TRBJ2-1	.	.	TRBV5-1	TGCGCCAGCAGCGGAACTCCCGGCAATGAGCAGTTCTTC	CASSGTPGNEQFF
TRBJ1-1	many	TRBD1	TRBV27	TGTGCCAGCAGTTTGGGACAGACGAACACTGAAGCTTTCTTT	CASSLGQTNTEAFF
TRBJ2-3	.	TRBD2	TRBV29-1	TGCAGCGTCGTGCTAGCGGGAAGAACATATACGCAGTATTTT	CSVVLAGRTYTQYF
TRBJ2-7	.	TRBD1	TRBV28	TGTGCCAGCAGTCGGACAGGCCTGACCTACGAGCAGTACTTC	CASSRTGLTYEQYF
TRBJ2-3	few	TRBD1	TRBV29-1	TGCAGCGTTGAAGACCCGGACAGGGCAAGCACAGATACGCAGTATTTT	CSVEDPDRASTDTQYF
TRBJ1-4	.	.	TRBV5-6	TGTGCCAGCAGCTTGTTGGCCGTTGATAATGAAAAACTGTTTTTT	CASSLLAVDNEKLFF
TRBJ2-1	few	.	TRBV6-1	TGTGCCACCGCCAATCTGAATGAGCAGTTCTTC	CATANLNEQFF
TRBJ1-3	.	.	TRBV29-1	TGCAGCGTTGAGAGGGGAAACACCATATATTTT	CSVERGNTIYF
TRBJ1-1	many	.	TRBV5-1	TGCGCCAGCAGCTTGGGACAGTCCAACACTGAAGCTTTCTTT	CASSLGQSNTEAFF
TRBJ2-1	few	TRBD1	TRBV6-1	TGTGCCAGCAGTCCCGGGACAGGGAGTAGCAATGAGCAGTTCTTC	CASSPGTGSSNEQFF